The next 30 T cell receptor beta chains were all read from a single sample in a study of shared clonotypes between healthy human individuals. Profiled with immunoSEQ multiplex PCR; TCRdb holds only in-frame clones, not every one. The data hold some 2,500,000 clones, with about 90% observed a single time. The specimen sequenced was naive CD4+ T cells from PBMCs. Subset indicated: CD45RA+ positively selected. Source of these receptors: a man aged 18 to 30 in good health. Some clones in this sample may be carry-over from other donors' samples.

This chain uses TRBV6-1 with TRBJ2-3; 10 nucleotides align to TRBD2. V shed 2 bases, J shed 3 bases, and the junction held 8 bases outside the gene matches. The CDR3 runs to 17 residues. Germline CDR1 is MNHNS and CDR2 is SASEGT. CDR3 protein: CASSELAGALWTDTQYF. CDR3 nucleotide sequence: TGTGCCAGCAGTGAACTAGCGGGGGCCTTATGGACAGATACGCAGTATTTT.

This clone occurred a few times. The rearrangement joins TRBV2 to TRBJ1-1; TRBD1 might be the D (6 bases). This CDR3 contains 13 residues. V was trimmed by 7 bases and J by 1 base, leaving 10 bases between them. The germline V gene encodes CDR1 SNHLY and CDR2 FYNNEI. This CDR3 reads CASKDRGNTEAFF. CDR3 coding DNA: TGTGCCAGCAAGGACAGAGGGAACACTGAAGCTTTCTTT.

The V gene is TRBV4-1, the J gene TRBJ1-2; D perhaps matches TRBD1 (6 bases). CDR3 length equals 13 residues. The germline V gene has CDR1 MGHRA and CDR2 YSYEKL. V shed 0 bases and J shed 8 bases, with 10 bases lying between them. CDR3 sequence reads: CASSQDRGQGYTF. In nucleotides, the CDR3 is TGCGCCAGCAGCCAAGATCGGGGGCAAGGCTACACCTTC.

The V gene is TRBV5-6, the J gene TRBJ2-6, with D perhaps TRBD2 (5 bases). V lost 2 bases to trimming and J lost 6 bases, with 9 bases between them. The CDR3 covers 14 residues. The germline gives CDR1 SGHDT, CDR2 YYEEEE. CDR3 amino acids: CASSFGKKANVLTF. CDR3 coding DNA: TGTGCCAGCAGCTTCGGGAAGAAGGCCAACGTCCTGACTTTC.

This chain joins TRBV11-3 and TRBJ2-3; the D is unclear. Germline V gene sequence: CDR1 SGHNT, CDR2 YENEEA. The CDR3 spans 14 residues. V shed 3 bases and J shed 3 bases, with 10 bases lying between them. For the CDR3, the DNA is TGTGCCAGCAGCTTGAGTACGGTTACAGATACGCAGTATTTT. Its protein product is CASSLSTVTDTQYF.

The J gene is TRBJ1-2, the V gene TRBV5-4, with D perhaps matching TRBD1 (5 bases). CDR1 SGHNT and CDR2 YYREEE come from the germline V gene (reference sequence). V gave up 2 bases and J gave up 0 bases, with 11 bases separating them. This CDR3 region has 15 residues. CDR3 amino acids: CASSLNGGANYGYTF. In nucleotides, the CDR3 is TGTGCCAGCAGCTTAAACGGGGGAGCTAACTATGGCTACACCTTC.

The rearrangement uses TRBV11-2 and TRBJ2-7; D is perhaps TRBD1 or TRBD2 (5 bases each). V lost 2 bases and J lost 4, with 18 bases in between. The germline V gene has CDR1 SGHAT and CDR2 FQNNGV. This CDR3 is built from 16 residues. The CDR3 loop is CASSLIQGSSRYEQYF. In nucleotides, the CDR3 is TGTGCCAGCAGCTTAATCCAGGGTTCTAGCAGGTACGAGCAGTACTTC.

The gene calls are TRBV7-9 and TRBJ1-2; D is undetermined. The CDR3 is 14 residues long. Trimming removed 1 base from V and 6 bases from J, with 12 bases in between. CDR1 and CDR2 from the germline V gene are SEHNR and FQNEAQ (reference sequence). This CDR3 reads CASSLVGINDGYTF. DNA for the CDR3: TGTGCCAGCAGCTTAGTCGGAATAAACGATGGCTACACCTTC.

V and J are TRBV5-1 and TRBJ2-3; D gene ambiguous. The V gene lost 5 bases and the J gene lost 8 bases, with 12 bases spanning the gap. Germline V gene sequence: CDR1 SGHRS, CDR2 YFSETQ. The CDR3 sequence is 12 residues long. The CDR3 sequence is CASSPPPGTQYF. DNA of the CDR3: TGCGCCAGCAGTCCTCCTCCGGGTACGCAGTATTTT.

There are a few counts of this clone. The genes are TRBV30 and TRBJ1-1; D not certain. Trimming left V 4 bases short and J 1 base short, with 7 bases between. This CDR3 region has 12 residues. Germline-derived CDR1 and CDR2 are GTSNPN and SVGIG (reference sequence). Here the CDR3 reads CAWMRENTEAFF. The CDR3 bases are TGTGCCTGGATGCGGGAGAACACTGAAGCTTTCTTT.

The V call is TRBV5-8, the J call TRBJ1-4, with TRBD1 as a possible D gene (5 bases). The CDR3 is made up of 16 amino acids. V dropped 3 bases and J dropped 8 bases, with 20 bases sitting between them. Germline V gene lookup returns CDR1 SGHTS and CDR2 YDEGEE. CDR3 coding DNA: TGTGCCAGCAGCTCATATCGCCGGGACGGGTTGGAAAAACTGTTTTTT. It encodes CASSSYRRDGLEKLFF.

The V and J genes are TRBV5-4 and TRBJ2-7, with 9 bases that match TRBD1. CDR1 and CDR2 from the germline V gene are SGHNT and YYREEE (reference sequence). V lost 2 bases to trimming and J lost 6 bases; unmatched junction nucleotides: 9. There are 15 residues in the CDR3. The CDR3 loop is CASSFDPGQGTEQYF. The DNA for the CDR3 is TGTGCCAGCAGCTTTGATCCAGGACAGGGGACCGAGCAGTACTTC.

The chain uses TRBV10-3 and TRBJ2-3; TRBD1 matches 7 bases. The CDR3 loop spans 14 amino acids. Per germline, CDR1 ENHRY and CDR2 SYGVKD. V was pared by 3 bases and J by 4 bases, with 4 bases of the junction left unmatched. CDR3 in DNA: TGTGCCATCAGTGAAACAGGGGATTCAGATACGCAGTATTTT. Its translation: CAISETGDSDTQYF.

This chain links TRBV2 with TRBJ1-5; no definite D call. The CDR3 length is 12 residues. V was cut by 2 bases and J by 8 bases, with 7 bases left in between. CDR1 SNHLY and CDR2 FYNNEI come from the germline V gene. The CDR3 reads CASSEMAEPQHF. The CDR3 DNA reads as TGTGCCAGCAGTGAAATGGCAGAGCCCCAGCATTTT.

This chain uses TRBV10-3 with TRBJ2-7, with D perhaps matching TRBD1 (5 bases). Trimming cost V 10 bases and J 2 bases, with 12 bases left between them. There are 12 residues in the CDR3. Per germline, CDR1 ENHRY and CDR2 SYGVKD. CDR3 in DNA: TGTGCCAACTCCCCAGGGACCTACGAGCAGTACTTC. This translates into CANSPGTYEQYF.

On this clone itself: Other DNA sequences of this sample code for an identical CDR3. This chain connects TRBV28 to TRBJ2-7; 8 bases are shared with TRBD1. This CDR3 has 13 amino acids. Trimming removed 5 bases from V and 2 bases from J; junction bases left unmatched: 2. From germline, CDR1 is MDHEN and CDR2 SYDVKM. CDR3 DNA sequence: TGTGCCAGCAGTCTGGACAGGGCCTACGAGCAGTACTTC. It yields the protein CASSLDRAYEQYF.

The rearrangement uses TRBV7-9 and TRBJ2-5; 9 nucleotides align to TRBD1. V lost 5 bases, J lost 5 bases, and 9 bases stayed unmatched. CDR1 is SEHNR and CDR2 is FQNEAQ in the germline V gene (reference sequence). The length of the CDR3 is 15 residues. As DNA, the CDR3 is TGTGCCAGCAGCCCGTTCACAGGGGGCTGGGAGACCCAGTACTTC. Amino acid sequence: CASSPFTGGWETQYF.

This clone came up once. This chain joins TRBV7-6 and TRBJ2-7; 8 bases are a match to TRBD2. CDR1 and CDR2 (germline): SGHVS, FNYEAQ. This CDR3 region has 15 residues. V lost 2 bases to trimming and J lost 5 bases; unmatched junction nucleotides: 8. CDR3 loop: CASSLLSGKANEQYF. CDR3 sequence (DNA): TGTGCCAGCAGCTTACTTAGCGGGAAGGCCAACGAGCAGTACTTC.

The rearrangement joins TRBV2 to TRBJ2-7, with a possible D match to TRBD1 (5 bases). Looked up from germline, CDR1 is SNHLY and CDR2 is FYNNEI. The CDR3 runs to 14 residues. The V end was cut by 10 bases, the J end by 4 bases, with 20 bases between. DNA of the CDR3: TGTGCCACTACTATGACAGTCCCGGTGTACGAGCAGTACTTC. Residues: CATTMTVPVYEQYF.

The chain employs TRBV2 and TRBJ2-7, with a weak D call TRBD2 (7 bases). The V gene lost 4 bases and the J gene lost 5 bases, with 12 bases spanning the gap. This CDR3 has 13 residues. Germline loops: CDR1 SNHLY, CDR2 FYNNEI. The CDR3 region is CASSVEGGNEQYF. The CDR3 DNA follows: TGTGCCAGCAGTGTTGAGGGGGGGAACGAGCAGTACTTC. Together with reference TRBV2 and TRBJ2-7, the CDR3 gives the full variable domain: EPEVTQTPSHQVTQMGQEVILRCVPISNHLYFYWYRQILGQKVEFLVSFYNNEISEKSEIFDDQFSVERPDGSNFTLKIRSTKLEDSAMYFCASSVEGGNEQYFGPGTRLTVT.

The CDR3 coding sequence is TGTGCCAGCAGTGCGGCCAGGGGATTCTACGAGCAGTACTTC. This encodes CASSAARGFYEQYF. V and J are TRBV2 and TRBJ2-7; tentatively, D is TRBD1 (6 bases). CDR1 and CDR2 (germline): SNHLY, FYNNEI. Deletions cut 4 bases from V and 3 bases from J, with 13 bases between. This CDR3 spans 14 amino acids.

The CDR3 spells CASSLMRTQETQYF. The CDR3 DNA sequence: TGCGCCAGCAGCTTGATGAGAACCCAAGAGACCCAGTACTTC. The J gene is TRBJ2-5, the V gene TRBV5-1, with unresolved D. V shed 1 base and J shed 1 base, with 8 bases lying between them. Per germline, CDR1 SGHRS and CDR2 YFSETQ. CDR3 size: 14 residues.

J is TRBJ2-3 and V is TRBV29-1; D is possibly TRBD2 (6 bases). Germline CDR1 is SQVTM and CDR2 is ANQGSEA. The CDR3 sequence is 13 residues long. With 8 bases removed from V and 3 bases from J, the gap between germline ends came to 15 bases. This CDR3 reads CSSVGGVTDTQYF. The CDR3, as DNA: TGCAGCAGCGTTGGCGGGGTGACAGATACGCAGTATTTT.

Of note for this clone: A junction boundary mismatches the germline segment, possibly from a read error. This sequence joins TRBV2 and TRBJ2-5; 7 positions agree with TRBD2. This CDR3 has 12 residues. Per germline, CDR1 SNHLY and CDR2 FYNNEI. The CDR3, as DNA: TGTGCCAGCAGTGAAGCTCGGGAGGATAAAAACTTC. Residues: CASSEAREDKNF. Looking up the rest from reference TRBV2 and TRBJ2-5 gives the full variable domain: EPEVTQTPSHQVTQMGQEVILRCVPISNHLYFYWYRQILGQKVEFLVSFYNNEISEKSEIFDDQFSVERPDGSNFTLKIRSTKLEDSAMYFCASSEAREDKNFGPGTRLLVL.

The chain recombines TRBV11-1 with TRBJ2-2; TRBD2 matches 9 bases. V was pared by 6 bases and J by 4 bases, with 3 bases of the junction left unmatched. CDR3 size: 14 residues. Per germline, CDR1 SGHAT and CDR2 FQDESV (reference sequence). The CDR3 DNA follows: TGTGCCAGCAGTCGCGGGGGGGGCACCGGGGAGCTGTTTTTT. Its protein product is CASSRGGGTGELFF.

The chain uses TRBV6-1 and TRBJ1-5; 7 bases fit TRBD1. V lost 6 bases and J lost 4; bases outside the gene matches: 9. Germline assignment: CDR1 MNHNS and CDR2 SASEGT. This CDR3 has 15 residues. The CDR3 loop reads CASRPGQTYNQPQHF. For the CDR3, the DNA is TGTGCCAGCAGGCCGGGACAGACATATAATCAGCCCCAGCATTTT.

This clone appeared a few times. The chain's CDR3 is CASSVLPTMNTEAFF. The CDR3, as DNA: TGTGCCAGCAGCGTTCTCCCAACGATGAACACTGAAGCTTTCTTT. This chain connects TRBV9 to TRBJ1-1; no clear D gene. This CDR3 is 15 amino acids long. The V gene's germline CDR1 is SGDLS and CDR2 YYNGEE. The germline V and J ends were trimmed by 2 bases and 0 bases, with 11 bases remaining between them.

CDR3 sequence (DNA): TGTGCCAGCAGCCGCTTCCCCATGCTGTTGATTCAGCCCCAGCATTTT. This codes for CASSRFPMLLIQPQHF. The chain recombines TRBV7-6 with TRBJ1-5; D unresolved. CDR1 is SGHVS and CDR2 is FNYEAQ in the germline V gene. This CDR3 spans 16 amino acids. The V end was cut by 5 bases, the J end by 6 bases, with 20 bases between.

Turning to this clone: Other DNA sequences within the sample encode an identical CDR3. The chain employs TRBV6-1 and TRBJ2-1; D call uncertain. This CDR3 has 14 amino acids. Trimming took 5 bases from V and 0 from J, leaving 8 bases between them. Germline V CDR1 and CDR2: MNHNS, SASEGT. The CDR3 nucleotides are TGTGCCAGCAGTAGTCAGAGCTCCTACAATGAGCAGTTCTTC. Its translation: CASSSQSSYNEQFF.

The chain carries TRBV27 and TRBJ2-3, with 8 bases identical to TRBD2. This CDR3 spans 14 amino acids. V lost 8 bases and J lost 2; bases outside the gene matches: 6. Germline V gives CDR1 MNHEY, CDR2 SMNVEV (reference sequence). CDR3 region: CASQRGRFTDTQYF. The CDR3 DNA sequence: TGTGCCAGCCAGCGGGGGAGGTTCACAGATACGCAGTATTTT.